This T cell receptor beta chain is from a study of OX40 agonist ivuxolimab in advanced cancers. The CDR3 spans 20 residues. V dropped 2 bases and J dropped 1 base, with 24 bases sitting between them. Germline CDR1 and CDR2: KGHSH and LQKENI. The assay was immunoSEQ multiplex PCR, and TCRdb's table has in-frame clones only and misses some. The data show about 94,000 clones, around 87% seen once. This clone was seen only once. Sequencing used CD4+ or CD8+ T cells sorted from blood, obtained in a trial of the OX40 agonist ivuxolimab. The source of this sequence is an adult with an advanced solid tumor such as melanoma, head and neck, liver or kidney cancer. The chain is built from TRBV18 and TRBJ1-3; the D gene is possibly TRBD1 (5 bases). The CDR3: CASSPNLIVGTGSSGNTIYF. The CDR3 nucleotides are TGTGCCAGCTCACCAAATTTAATTGTTGGGACTGGATCATCTGGAAACACCATATATTTT.